Below, one T cell receptor beta chain is given with its context. These data belong to a study of glioma-infiltrating T cells. The CDR3 covers 14 residues. The germline CDR1 and CDR2 sequences are MNHEY and SVGAGI. Trimming took 4 bases from V and 11 from J, leaving 20 bases between them. TCR alpha and beta CDR3 regions were amplified from RNA using iRepertoire nested multiplex PCR. For one-step reverse transcription and amplification, roughly 100-400 ng of tissue mRNA or PBMC total RNA was used. In TCRdb, the multiplex PCR reads were re-called with MiXCR into one record per CDR3 protein. This table holds approximately 90,000 distinct CDR3 sequences, 20% to 25% found once.

Source material: glioma tissue, nonneoplastic brain tissue, or PBMCs (not recorded which). This clonotype originated in a human donor with low-grade glioma or glioblastoma, undergoing nonglioma brain surgery, or in good health (not recorded which). The V call is TRBV6-5, the J call TRBJ1-1, with D tentatively TRBD1 (5 bases). CDR3: CASSSRQRNTGAFF. The DNA for the CDR3 is TGTGCCAGCAGTTCAAGACAGAGGAACACTGGGGCTTTCTTT.